A single sample gave rise to the 5 T cell receptor beta chains below, sequenced in a study of response to subunit inactivated influenza vaccine listed by TCRdb under 2018. Library preparation employed RT-PCR. Sequencing used an Illumina HiSeq 2500. TCRdb reprocessing: public reads trimmed at Q25 with fastp, clones called with MiXCR, in-frame beta chains kept. Identical CDR3 protein sequences are pooled into one entry, listed with their most common genes and DNA. In this sample the table shows more than 250,000 distinct CDR3 sequences, 20% to 25% of which occur a single time. The ten largest clones represent around 9.6% of the sample. The specimen comprised PBMCs from blood, sampled approximately 20 months after vaccination. Source of these receptors: a man in his fifties or sixties who received an inactivated influenza vaccine. Donor details come from another sample of the same person, matched by shared clones.

This clonotype was recorded only once. The J gene is TRBJ2-3, the V gene TRBV25-1; 8 bases line up with TRBD1. CDR1 and CDR2 (germline): MGHDK, SYGVNS. The CDR3 extends over 13 amino acids. V was clipped by 7 bases and J by 5 bases; unmatched bases: 5. The CDR3: CASKGQVVDTQYF. DNA for the CDR3: TGTGCCAGCAAGGGACAGGTGGTAGATACGCAGTATTTT.

The chain combines TRBV6-2 or TRBV6-3 with TRBJ1-6; 10 nucleotides line up with TRBD1. Germline CDR1 MNHEY, CDR2 SVGEGT. V was pared by 8 bases and J by 9 bases, with 4 bases of the junction left unmatched. The CDR3 runs to 13 residues. The CDR3 sequence is CASQGQGGSPLHF. CDR3 DNA: TGTGCCAGCCAAGGACAGGGGGGTTCACCCCTCCACTTT.

There are a few counts of this clonotype. The J gene is TRBJ1-1, the V gene TRBV19, with 8 positions matching TRBD1. V shed 6 bases, J shed 2 bases, and the junction held 11 bases outside the gene matches. The CDR3 is 16 residues long. Germline values: CDR1 LNHDA, CDR2 SQIVND (reference sequence). The CDR3: CASSLQGALRNTEAFF. The CDR3 DNA reads TGTGCCAGTAGCCTCCAGGGGGCACTACGTAACACTGAAGCTTTCTTT.

This sequence joins TRBV20-1 and TRBJ1-6; D unclear. The germline V gene has CDR1 DFQATT and CDR2 SNEGSKA (reference sequence). Between the trimmed V and J ends, which lost 7 bases and 7 bases, there was a span of 11 bases. The CDR3 is made up of 12 amino acids. The CDR3 reads CSVSPPNSPLHF. The CDR3 bases are TGCAGTGTCAGCCCTCCGAATTCACCCCTCCACTTT.

The CDR3: CASSPSGTGSSPLHF. CDR3 nucleotides: TGTGCCAGCAGTCCAAGCGGGACAGGGAGTTCACCCCTCCACTTT. J is TRBJ1-6 and V is TRBV12-3 or TRBV12-4; 9 nucleotides align to TRBD1. The CDR3 spans 15 residues. The ends lost 5 bases at V and 9 bases at J; junction bases unmatched: 8.